This passage covers 28 T cell receptor beta chains from one sample sequenced in a study of shared clonotypes between healthy human individuals. CD45RO-negative CD8 cells positively selected for CCR7 made up the naive population, which excluded terminally differentiated effector memory CD45RA+ cells. Some clones are missing from TCRdb's copy, which holds only in-frame ones; the method was immunoSEQ multiplex PCR. Among just over 2,000,000 clones listed, about 95% were seen once. The sample comprised naive CD8+ T cells sorted from blood. These receptors were obtained from a man aged 18 to 29 in good health.

V gene TRBV5-4 combines with J gene TRBJ2-2; 10 bases are shared with TRBD1. There are 19 residues in the CDR3. V gave up 4 bases and J gave up 10 bases; unmatched junction bases: 22. Germline CDR1 SGHNT, CDR2 YYREEE (reference sequence). The CDR3 DNA follows: TGTGCCAGCAGCCCCCCTCCGGGACAGGGGCCCTCTAAAAGTTCGGAGCTGTTTTTT. Its protein is CASSPPPGQGPSKSSELFF.

This chain joins TRBV2 and TRBJ2-2; D gene uncertain. The CDR3 spans 14 residues. With 1 base removed from V and 3 bases from J, the gap between germline ends came to 6 bases. Germline loops: CDR1 SNHLY, CDR2 FYNNEI. The CDR3 sequence is CASSEGAHTGELFF. The CDR3 nucleotides read TGTGCCAGCAGTGAAGGGGCCCACACCGGGGAGCTGTTTTTT.

V is TRBV4-1 and J is TRBJ1-6; D is ambiguous. The CDR3 contains 12 residues. Germline V lookup: CDR1 MGHRA, CDR2 YSYEKL. Trimming took off 0 bases at V and 13 bases at J, with 7 bases between the two ends. The CDR3, as DNA: TGCGCCAGCAGCCAAGATCCCCTCCCCCTCCACTTT. Residues: CASSQDPLPLHF.

The chain has TRBV2 and TRBJ1-4, with a weak D call TRBD1 (5 bases). V was shortened by 2 bases and J by 4 bases, with 11 bases between the two germline ends. Per the germline V gene, CDR1 is SNHLY and CDR2 is FYNNEI. This CDR3 spans 15 amino acids. This chain's CDR3 is CASSERDRDNEKLFF. CDR3 sequence (DNA): TGTGCCAGCAGTGAAAGGGACCGCGATAATGAAAAACTGTTTTTT.

Concerning this clone itself: Other DNA sequences in this sample translate to the same CDR3. The rearrangement links TRBV5-6 to TRBJ2-3; 14 bases line up with TRBD2. The CDR3 extends over 16 amino acids. Germline V gene sequence: CDR1 SGHDT, CDR2 YYEEEE. With 3 bases clipped from V and 3 bases from J, the junction kept 3 bases outside the gene matches. CDR3 in DNA: TGTGCCAGCAGCTCGGGACTAGCGGGAGTGACAGATACGCAGTATTTT. Encoded protein: CASSSGLAGVTDTQYF.

Points on this clone: Other DNA sequences in the same sample also yield this CDR3. The CDR3 spells CASSLGDAGYTF. Here the CDR3 DNA reads TGTGCCAGCAGCTTAGGGGATGCTGGCTACACCTTC. V usage is TRBV7-9 and J usage is TRBJ1-2; D not resolved. The CDR3 totals 12 residues. Germline assignment: CDR1 SEHNR and CDR2 FQNEAQ (reference sequence). The germline V and J ends were trimmed by 1 base and 7 bases, with 7 bases remaining between them.

On this clone: The identical CDR3 is also encoded by other nucleotide sequences in the sample. The chain carries TRBV14 and TRBJ1-1, with a possible D match to TRBD1 (5 bases). V lost 4 bases and J 5 bases, leaving 5 bases between the germline ends. Germline CDR1 and CDR2: SGHDN and FVKESK. This CDR3 region has 11 residues. CDR3 amino acids: CASSPGTEAFF. The CDR3, as DNA: TGTGCCAGCAGCCCAGGGACTGAAGCTTTCTTT.

This chain joins TRBV27 and TRBJ2-7; D possibly corresponds to TRBD1 (5 bases). Trimming pared 0 bases from V and 2 bases from J, leaving 14 bases between. CDR1 MNHEY and CDR2 SMNVEV come from the germline V gene (reference sequence). This CDR3 has 16 amino acids. DNA for the CDR3: TGTGCCAGCAGTTTATCTCAGGGCTCTTTAACCTACGAGCAGTACTTC. Encoded protein: CASSLSQGSLTYEQYF.

The CDR3 nucleotides read TGTGCCAGCAGCAGTCCGGACAGAGGCAATGAGCAGTTCTTC. This sequence encodes CASSSPDRGNEQFF. The chain employs TRBV13 and TRBJ2-1, with D perhaps matching TRBD1 (6 bases). Germline CDR1 reads PRHDT; CDR2 reads FYEKMQ (reference sequence). The V end was cut by 5 bases, the J end by 6 bases, with 14 bases between. The CDR3 covers 14 residues.

A single count supports this clone. The chain employs TRBV18 and TRBJ1-1; 12 bases line up with TRBD1. V shed 0 bases and J 4 bases; nucleotides not matched to a gene: 6. Germline values: CDR1 KGHSH, CDR2 LQKENI. The CDR3 consists of 17 residues. Here the CDR3 reads CASSPPPGQGAATEAFF. For the CDR3, the DNA is TGTGCCAGCTCACCACCGCCGGGACAGGGGGCGGCCACTGAAGCTTTCTTT.

As for this clone: This sample also contains other DNA sequences that code for the same CDR3. V and J are TRBV6-5 and TRBJ2-7; unclear D gene. Germline V gives CDR1 MNHEY, CDR2 SVGAGI. Trimming stripped 2 bases from V and 3 bases from J, with 8 bases between. The CDR3 is 13 amino acids. CDR3 sequence (DNA): TGTGCCAGCAGTTACGGCTCGGGCTACGAGCAGTACTTC. As protein: CASSYGSGYEQYF.

Comments on this clone: Different DNA sequences within this sample yield the same CDR3. V usage is TRBV28 and J usage is TRBJ2-3, with 7 bases aligning to TRBD2. The trim removed 6 bases at V and 3 bases at J, leaving 6 bases unmatched. In germline, CDR1 is MDHEN, CDR2 SYDVKM. The CDR3 is made up of 14 amino acids. The CDR3 DNA follows: TGTGCCAGCAGCCTTGGGGGGGGTACAGATACGCAGTATTTT. Its translation: CASSLGGGTDTQYF.

The V and J genes are TRBV9 and TRBJ2-1; 11 bases fit TRBD2. Trimming removed 4 bases from V and 0 bases from J; junction bases left unmatched: 3. CDR1 is SGDLS and CDR2 is YYNGEE in the germline V gene. CDR3 size: 16 residues. The CDR3 coding sequence is TGTGCCAGCAGCACAACTAGCGGGAGCTCCTACAATGAGCAGTTCTTC. This gives the protein CASSTTSGSSYNEQFF.

Note on this clone: The same CDR3 arises from other DNA sequences in this sample as well. The chain has TRBV5-1 and TRBJ2-7; D gene unclear. Germline V gives CDR1 SGHRS, CDR2 YFSETQ. The CDR3 runs to 13 residues. Trimming left V 4 bases short and J 2 bases short, with 10 bases between. The CDR3, as DNA: TGCGCCAGCAGCCTGGACGGCCCCTACGAGCAGTACTTC. As protein: CASSLDGPYEQYF. The full variable domain, its missing parts supplied by reference TRBV5-1 and TRBJ2-7, is KAGVTQTPRYLIKTRGQQVTLSCSPISGHRSVSWYQQTPGQGLQFLFEYFSETQRNKGNFPGRFSGRQFSNSRSEMNVSTLELGDSALYLCASSLDGPYEQYFGPGTRLTVT.

The rearrangement links TRBV30 to TRBJ1-1, with a tentative D call TRBD1 (5 bases). V was clipped by 4 bases and J by 0 bases, with 9 bases between them. CDR3 length: 13 residues. Looked up from germline, CDR1 is GTSNPN and CDR2 is SVGIG (reference sequence). CDR3 loop: CAWIQGVNTEAFF. For the CDR3, the DNA is TGTGCCTGGATCCAAGGGGTGAACACTGAAGCTTTCTTT.

V is TRBV5-6 and J is TRBJ2-7; the D gene is possibly TRBD1 (6 bases). Looked up from germline, CDR1 is SGHDT and CDR2 is YYEEEE. This CDR3 spans 13 amino acids. V lost 4 bases to trimming and J lost 4 bases, with 12 bases between them. The CDR3 nucleotides are TGTGCCAGCAGCCCGGGACATCCTTACGAGCAGTACTTC. Its protein product is CASSPGHPYEQYF.

The chain couples TRBV6-1 to TRBJ2-1, with unresolved D. V shed 1 base and J shed 5 bases, with 3 bases lying between them. CDR1 and CDR2 from the germline V gene are MNHNS and SASEGT. This CDR3 is 12 amino acids long. CDR3 in DNA: TGTGCCAGCAGTGAAGGGAACAATGAGCAGTTCTTC. The encoded protein is CASSEGNNEQFF.

As to this clone: Additional DNA sequences in this sample encode the identical CDR3. V gene TRBV2 combines with J gene TRBJ1-5; maybe TRBD1 (5 bases). The V gene's germline CDR1 is SNHLY and CDR2 FYNNEI. The V gene lost 3 bases and the J gene lost 4 bases, with 10 bases spanning the gap. This CDR3 has 14 residues. The CDR3 protein is CASSEGGRNQPQHF. DNA for the CDR3: TGTGCCAGCAGTGAGGGGGGTCGAAATCAGCCCCAGCATTTT.

A remark on this clone: The same CDR3 also results from other DNA sequences found in this sample. The rearrangement uses TRBV5-1 and TRBJ2-7; no reliable D call. This CDR3 comprises 13 residues. V was cut by 0 bases and J by 2 bases, with 6 bases left in between. Per the germline V gene, CDR1 is SGHRS and CDR2 is YFSETQ. CDR3 loop: CASSLGSTYEQYF. The CDR3 DNA follows: TGCGCCAGCAGCTTGGGATCTACCTACGAGCAGTACTTC.

Points on this clone: The same CDR3 is also encoded by other DNA sequences in this sample. The chain is built from TRBV27 and TRBJ2-3; no firm D call. V lost 0 bases and J lost 2, with 9 bases in between. This CDR3 comprises 15 residues. Germline CDR1 reads MNHEY; CDR2 reads SMNVEV (reference sequence). CDR3 sequence (DNA): TGTGCCAGCAGTTTATCGGCGCATTACACAGATACGCAGTATTTT. Translation gives CASSLSAHYTDTQYF.

This clone was found a few times. This CDR3 reads CASSQVGTGGDYGYTF. As DNA, the CDR3 is TGCGCCAGCAGCCAAGTAGGTACCGGGGGAGATTATGGCTACACCTTC. This rearrangement joins TRBV4-1 to TRBJ1-2, with a tentative D call TRBD1 (5 bases). CDR3 length: 16 residues. Germline lookup yields CDR1 MGHRA and CDR2 YSYEKL. The germline V and J ends were trimmed by 1 base and 5 bases, with 17 bases remaining between them.

The chain couples TRBV28 to TRBJ2-2, with 9 bases fitting TRBD1. CDR3 length equals 16 residues. Germline loops: CDR1 MDHEN, CDR2 SYDVKM. Unmatched junction bases numbered 2, after V lost 2 bases and J lost 1 base. CDR3 DNA: TGTGCCAGCAGTTTAGGGACAGGGCTGAACACCGGGGAGCTGTTTTTT. It encodes CASSLGTGLNTGELFF.

The chain links TRBV28 to TRBJ2-1; D might be TRBD1 or TRBD2, each matching 6 bases. The ends were cut back, 7 bases at V and 3 bases at J, with 19 bases in the middle. The CDR3 runs to 16 residues. In germline, CDR1 is MDHEN, CDR2 SYDVKM. The DNA for the CDR3 is TGTGCCAGCACTCCCGAACGGGGGCCGAACTACAATGAGCAGTTCTTC. It encodes CASTPERGPNYNEQFF.

The V gene is TRBV14, the J gene TRBJ2-1; D is uncertain. Germline V gene sequence: CDR1 SGHDN, CDR2 FVKESK. This CDR3 contains 13 residues. V gave up 3 bases and J gave up 0 bases, with 3 bases separating them. DNA of the CDR3: TGTGCCAGCAGCCATAACTCCTACAATGAGCAGTTCTTC. Its protein product is CASSHNSYNEQFF.

This clone was seen only a few times. CDR3 nucleotide sequence: TGTGCCAGCAGCTCCATAGGACAGGGTGCGGTGGGCTACACCTTC. Protein sequence: CASSSIGQGAVGYTF. This chain uses TRBV11-2 with TRBJ1-2; 8 nucleotides match TRBD1. The J segment lost 8 bases and the V segment lost 4 bases, leaving 12 bases of the junction unmatched. Looked up from germline, CDR1 is SGHAT and CDR2 is FQNNGV. This CDR3 is 15 amino acids long.

V and J are TRBV11-2 and TRBJ2-2; no clear D. V gave up 1 base and J gave up 2 bases, with 11 bases separating them. Per germline, CDR1 SGHAT and CDR2 FQNNGV. The CDR3 totals 16 residues. The CDR3 reads CASSLVFQTNTGELFF. The CDR3 DNA follows: TGTGCCAGCAGCTTAGTATTTCAGACAAACACCGGGGAGCTGTTTTTT.

V and J are TRBV7-2 and TRBJ2-1; the D is unclear. The CDR3 extends over 12 amino acids. CDR1 SGHTA and CDR2 FQGNSA come from the germline V gene. V lost 5 bases to trimming and J lost 8 bases, with 10 bases between them. The CDR3 DNA reads as TGTGCCAGCAGCCCGCCCGTCTATGAGCAGTTCTTC. Protein sequence: CASSPPVYEQFF.

The chain joins TRBV27 to TRBJ2-2, with 8 bases aligning to TRBD1. The CDR3 consists of 14 residues. V lost 3 bases and J lost 9; bases outside the gene matches: 6. The germline gives CDR1 MNHEY, CDR2 SMNVEV (reference sequence). CDR3 sequence reads: CASSLGSGGRELFF. The CDR3 DNA sequence: TGTGCCAGCAGTTTGGGGTCAGGGGGCCGGGAGCTGTTTTTT.